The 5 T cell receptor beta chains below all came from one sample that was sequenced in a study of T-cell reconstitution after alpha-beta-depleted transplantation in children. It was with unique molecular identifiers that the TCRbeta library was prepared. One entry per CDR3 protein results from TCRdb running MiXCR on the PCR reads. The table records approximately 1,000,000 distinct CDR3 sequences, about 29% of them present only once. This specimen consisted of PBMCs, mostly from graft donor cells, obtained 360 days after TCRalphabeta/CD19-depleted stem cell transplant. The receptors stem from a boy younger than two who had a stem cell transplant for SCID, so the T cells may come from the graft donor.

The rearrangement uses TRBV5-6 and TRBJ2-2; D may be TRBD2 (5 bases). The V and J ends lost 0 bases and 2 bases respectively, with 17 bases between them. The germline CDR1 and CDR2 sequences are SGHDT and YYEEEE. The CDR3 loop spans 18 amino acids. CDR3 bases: TGTGCCAGCAGCTTGGCCGGACTCTCGGCCCCCAACACCGGGGAGCTGTTTTTT. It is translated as CASSLAGLSAPNTGELFF.

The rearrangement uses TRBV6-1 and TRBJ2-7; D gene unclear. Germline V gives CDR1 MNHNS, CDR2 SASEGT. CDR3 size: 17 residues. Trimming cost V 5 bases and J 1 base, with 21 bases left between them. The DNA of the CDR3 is TGTGCCAGCAGTCCACCAACGAATTTCCGGCGGTCCTACGAGCAGTACTTC. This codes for CASSPPTNFRRSYEQYF.

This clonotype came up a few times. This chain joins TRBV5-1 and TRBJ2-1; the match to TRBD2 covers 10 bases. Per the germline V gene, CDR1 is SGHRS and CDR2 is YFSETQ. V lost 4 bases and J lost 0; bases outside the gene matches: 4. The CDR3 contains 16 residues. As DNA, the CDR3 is TGCGCCAGCAGCCTGACTAGCGGGTTCTCCTACAATGAGCAGTTCTTC. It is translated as CASSLTSGFSYNEQFF.

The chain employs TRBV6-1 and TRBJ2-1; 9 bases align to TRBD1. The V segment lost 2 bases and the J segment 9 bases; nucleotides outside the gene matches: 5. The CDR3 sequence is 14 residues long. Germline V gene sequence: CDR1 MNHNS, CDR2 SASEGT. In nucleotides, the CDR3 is TGTGCCAGCAGTGAACGGGACAGGGTGGTTGAGCAGTTCTTC. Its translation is CASSERDRVVEQFF.

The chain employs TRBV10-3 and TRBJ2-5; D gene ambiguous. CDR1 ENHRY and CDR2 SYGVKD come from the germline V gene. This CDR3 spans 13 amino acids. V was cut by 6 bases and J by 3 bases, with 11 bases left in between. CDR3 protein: CAISTVEKETQYF. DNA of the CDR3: TGTGCCATCAGCACCGTGGAAAAAGAGACCCAGTACTTC.